Each of the 7 T cell receptor beta chains below was sequenced from the same sample in a study of T-cell memory formation after mild COVID-19. TCRdb passed the 5' RACE reads through MiXCR, listing each CDR3 protein once. The sample has about 620,000 distinct CDR3 sequences; about a sixth are singletons. The sequenced material came from PBMCs or a T cell subset sorted from them (not recorded which). These receptors came from an adult woman who had mild COVID-19 (a few samples of this study predate the infection). Cell type and time point are not known.

This clonotype has ten or more counts. The J gene is TRBJ1-4, the V gene TRBV6-5; D call uncertain. The CDR3 runs 14 residues. V was trimmed by 0 bases and J by 7 bases, leaving 9 bases between them. The germline V gene has CDR1 MNHEY and CDR2 SVGAGI. This chain's CDR3 is CASSYSGRSEKLFF. CDR3 in DNA: TGTGCCAGCAGTTACTCGGGGAGATCTGAAAAACTGTTTTTT.

This clonotype has more than one count but fewer than ten. The rearrangement joins TRBV5-1 to TRBJ2-1, with D perhaps TRBD2 (5 bases). CDR1 and CDR2 (germline): SGHRS, YFSETQ. Trimming took off 6 bases at V and 0 bases at J, with 13 bases between the two ends. CDR3 length equals 15 residues. The CDR3 nucleotides are TGCGCCAGCAATAACGGGGAGACCTCCTACAATGAGCAGTTCTTC. It codes for CASNNGETSYNEQFF. Combining the CDR3 with reference TRBV5-1 and TRBJ2-1 gives the whole variable domain KAGVTQTPRYLIKTRGQQVTLSCSPISGHRSVSWYQQTPGQGLQFLFEYFSETQRNKGNFPGRFSGRQFSNSRSEMNVSTLELGDSALYLCASNNGETSYNEQFFGPGTRLTVL.

This chain uses TRBV9 with TRBJ2-6; TRBD1 or TRBD2 may be the D gene (5 bases each). Germline V gene data show CDR1 as SGDLS and CDR2 as YYNGEE. CDR3 length equals 20 residues. V was pared by 0 bases and J by 0 bases, with 19 bases between. The CDR3: CASSVGSSGDRDSGANVLTF. For the CDR3, the DNA is TGTGCCAGCAGCGTAGGGTCGTCCGGGGACCGAGACTCTGGGGCCAACGTCCTGACTTTC.

This clonotype turned up a few times. This chain uses TRBV20-1 with TRBJ2-5; 14 bases align to TRBD2. The CDR3 runs 16 residues. V shed 0 bases, J shed 7 bases, and the junction held 7 bases outside the gene matches. The germline CDR1 and CDR2 sequences are DFQATT and SNEGSKA (reference sequence). CDR3 in amino acids: CSAREGPGLAGGTQYF. Written as DNA, the CDR3 is TGCAGTGCTAGAGAAGGTCCAGGACTAGCGGGAGGGACCCAGTACTTC.

The chain carries TRBV7-9 and TRBJ2-1, with a weak D call TRBD1 (6 bases). Between the trimmed V and J ends, which lost 4 bases and 5 bases, there was a span of 6 bases. There are 12 residues in the CDR3. Germline-derived CDR1 and CDR2 are SEHNR and FQNEAQ (reference sequence). For the CDR3, the DNA is TGTGCCAGCAGCTGGGACAACAATGAGCAGTTCTTC. Its protein is CASSWDNNEQFF.

This chain links TRBV20-1 with TRBJ2-7, with no clear D. The CDR3 runs to 12 residues. V was cut by 3 bases and J by 0 bases, with 6 bases left in between. Germline lookup yields CDR1 DFQATT and CDR2 SNEGSKA (reference sequence). CDR3 amino acids: CSASGFSYEQYF. CDR3 DNA sequence: TGCAGTGCTAGCGGATTCTCCTACGAGCAGTACTTC.

This clonotype was seen at least ten times. This chain connects TRBV7-9 to TRBJ2-5; weak D call: TRBD2 (6 bases). This CDR3 is 18 amino acids long. The germline gives CDR1 SEHNR, CDR2 FQNEAQ (reference sequence). Trimming pared 2 bases from V and 3 bases from J, leaving 22 bases between. CDR3 sequence reads: CASSLSSLGRRGEETQYF. CDR3 DNA: TGTGCCAGCAGCTTAAGCTCCTTGGGACGGAGGGGAGAAGAGACCCAGTACTTC.